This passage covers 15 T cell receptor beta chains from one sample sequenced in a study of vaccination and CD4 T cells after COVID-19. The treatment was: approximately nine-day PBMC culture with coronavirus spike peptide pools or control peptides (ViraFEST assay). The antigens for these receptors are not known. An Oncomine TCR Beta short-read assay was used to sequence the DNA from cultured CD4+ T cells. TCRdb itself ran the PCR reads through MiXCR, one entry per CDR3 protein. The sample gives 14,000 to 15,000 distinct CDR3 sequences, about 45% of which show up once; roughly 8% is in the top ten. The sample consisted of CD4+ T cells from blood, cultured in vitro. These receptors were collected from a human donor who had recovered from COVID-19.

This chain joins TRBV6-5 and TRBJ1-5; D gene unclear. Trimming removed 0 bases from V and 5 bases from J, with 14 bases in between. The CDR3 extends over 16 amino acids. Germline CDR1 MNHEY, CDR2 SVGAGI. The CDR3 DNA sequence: TGTGCCAGCAGTTACTCACATAACAGAGCCGATCAGCCCCAGCATTTT. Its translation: CASSYSHNRADQPQHF.

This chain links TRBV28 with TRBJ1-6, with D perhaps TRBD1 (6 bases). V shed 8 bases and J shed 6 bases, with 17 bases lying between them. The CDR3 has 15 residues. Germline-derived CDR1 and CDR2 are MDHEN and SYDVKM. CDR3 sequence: CASRGGGRVNSPLHF. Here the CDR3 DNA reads TGTGCCAGCCGTGGCGGGGGGCGGGTTAATTCACCCCTCCACTTT.

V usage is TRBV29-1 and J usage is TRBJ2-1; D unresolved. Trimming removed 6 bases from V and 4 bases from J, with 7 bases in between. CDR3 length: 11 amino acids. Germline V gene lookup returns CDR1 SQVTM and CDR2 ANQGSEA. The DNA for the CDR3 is TGCAGCGTCCACAAGTACAATGAGCAGTTCTTC. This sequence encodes CSVHKYNEQFF.

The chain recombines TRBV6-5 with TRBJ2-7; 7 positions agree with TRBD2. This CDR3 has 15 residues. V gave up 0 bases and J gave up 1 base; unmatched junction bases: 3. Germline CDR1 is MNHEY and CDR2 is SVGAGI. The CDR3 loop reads CASSYSWGGSYEQYF. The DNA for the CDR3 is TGTGCCAGCAGTTACTCGTGGGGAGGGTCCTACGAGCAGTACTTC.

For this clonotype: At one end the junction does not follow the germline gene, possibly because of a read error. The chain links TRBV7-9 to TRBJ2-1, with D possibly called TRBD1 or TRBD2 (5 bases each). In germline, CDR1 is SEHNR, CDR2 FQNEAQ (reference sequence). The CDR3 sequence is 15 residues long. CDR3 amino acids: CASSFSPGPGNVQFF. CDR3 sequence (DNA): TGCGCCAGCAGCTTTTCTCCGGGACCAGGGAATGTGCAGTTCTTC.

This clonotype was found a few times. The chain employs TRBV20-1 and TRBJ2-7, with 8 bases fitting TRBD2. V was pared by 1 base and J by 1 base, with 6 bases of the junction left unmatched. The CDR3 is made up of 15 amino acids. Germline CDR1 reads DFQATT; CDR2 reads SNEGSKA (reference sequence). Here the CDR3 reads CSARGKAGVSYEQYF. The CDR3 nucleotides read TGCAGTGCTAGAGGGAAAGCGGGGGTGTCCTACGAGCAGTACTTC.

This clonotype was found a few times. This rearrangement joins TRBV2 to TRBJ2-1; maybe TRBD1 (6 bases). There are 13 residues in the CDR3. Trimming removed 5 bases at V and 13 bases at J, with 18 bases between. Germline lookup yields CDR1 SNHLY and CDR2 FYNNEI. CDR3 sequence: CASSNTGQTHQFF. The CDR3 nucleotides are TGTGCCAGCAGTAACACCGGACAGACCCACCAGTTCTTC.

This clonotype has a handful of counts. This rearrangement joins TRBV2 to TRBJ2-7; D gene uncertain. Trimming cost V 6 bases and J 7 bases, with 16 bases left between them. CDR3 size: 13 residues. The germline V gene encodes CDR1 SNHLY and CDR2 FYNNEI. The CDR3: CASRDTSSGEQYF. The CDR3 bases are TGTGCCAGCAGAGATACAAGCTCTGGGGAGCAGTACTTC.

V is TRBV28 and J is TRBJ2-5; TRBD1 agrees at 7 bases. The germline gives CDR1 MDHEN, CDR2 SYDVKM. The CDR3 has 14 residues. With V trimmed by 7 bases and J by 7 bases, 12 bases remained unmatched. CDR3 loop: CASTTPGQAWTQYF. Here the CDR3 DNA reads TGTGCCAGCACTACCCCCGGACAGGCGTGGACCCAGTACTTC.

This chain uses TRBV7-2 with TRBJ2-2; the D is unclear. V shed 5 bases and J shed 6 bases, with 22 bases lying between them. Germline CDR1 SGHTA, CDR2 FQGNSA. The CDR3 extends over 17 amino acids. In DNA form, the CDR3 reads TGTGCCAGCAGCCTAAGCTCGGCAGGTGGTTCCTCCGGGGAGCTGTTTTTT. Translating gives CASSLSSAGGSSGELFF.

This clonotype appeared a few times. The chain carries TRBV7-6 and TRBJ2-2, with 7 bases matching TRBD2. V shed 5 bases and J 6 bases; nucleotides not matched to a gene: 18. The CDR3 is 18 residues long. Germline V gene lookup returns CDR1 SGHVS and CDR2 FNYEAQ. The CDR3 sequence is CASSPGRGGREVAGELFF. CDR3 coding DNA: TGTGCCAGCAGCCCCGGTCGTGGCGGGAGAGAGGTGGCCGGGGAGCTGTTTTTT.

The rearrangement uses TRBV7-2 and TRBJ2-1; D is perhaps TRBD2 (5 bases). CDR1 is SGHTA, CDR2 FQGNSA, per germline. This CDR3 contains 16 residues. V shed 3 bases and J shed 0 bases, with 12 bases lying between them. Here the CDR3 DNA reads TGTGCCAGCAGCTTGAGGGCTTCCAGCTCCTACAATGAGCAGTTCTTC. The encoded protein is CASSLRASSSYNEQFF.

The CDR3 DNA reads TGTGCCAGTAGTATTCAGGCCCAAGAGACCCAGTACTTC. This translates into CASSIQAQETQYF. The chain recombines TRBV19 with TRBJ2-5; unclear D gene. The V end lost 3 bases, the J end lost 1 base, and 6 bases lay between the germline ends. Germline CDR1 and CDR2: LNHDA and SQIVND (reference sequence). CDR3 length equals 13 residues.

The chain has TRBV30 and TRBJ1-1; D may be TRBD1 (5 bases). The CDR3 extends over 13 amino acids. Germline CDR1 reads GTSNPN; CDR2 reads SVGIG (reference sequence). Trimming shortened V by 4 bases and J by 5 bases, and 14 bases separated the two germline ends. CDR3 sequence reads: CAWMWGVGTEAFF. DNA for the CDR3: TGTGCCTGGATGTGGGGGGTTGGGACTGAAGCTTTCTTT.

The CDR3, as DNA: TGTGCCAGCAGCTTAACTAACCGGCAAGAGACCCAGTACTTC. Its protein is CASSLTNRQETQYF. V usage is TRBV7-3 and J usage is TRBJ2-5; D unresolved. Germline loops: CDR1 SGHTA, CDR2 FQGTGA. The V and J ends lost 0 bases and 2 bases respectively, with 7 bases between them. CDR3 length equals 14 residues.